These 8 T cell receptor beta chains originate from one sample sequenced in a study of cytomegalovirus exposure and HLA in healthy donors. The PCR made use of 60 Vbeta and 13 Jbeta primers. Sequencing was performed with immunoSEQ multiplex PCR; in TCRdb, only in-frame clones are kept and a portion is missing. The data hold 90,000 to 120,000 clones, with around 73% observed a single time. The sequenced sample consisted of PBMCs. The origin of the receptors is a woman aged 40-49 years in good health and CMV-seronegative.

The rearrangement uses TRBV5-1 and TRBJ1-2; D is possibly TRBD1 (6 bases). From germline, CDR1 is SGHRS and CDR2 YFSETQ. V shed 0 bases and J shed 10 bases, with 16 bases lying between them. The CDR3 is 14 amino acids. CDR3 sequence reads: CASSLGQGNGFYTF. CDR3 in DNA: TGCGCCAGCAGCTTGGGGCAGGGGAATGGATTCTACACCTTC.

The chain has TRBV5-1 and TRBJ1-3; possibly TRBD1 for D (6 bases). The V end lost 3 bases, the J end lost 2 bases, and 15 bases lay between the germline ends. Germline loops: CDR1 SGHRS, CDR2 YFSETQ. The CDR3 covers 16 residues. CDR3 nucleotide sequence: TGCGCCAGCAGCTCTCACATGGGGGCTGCTGGAAACACCATATATTTT. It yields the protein CASSSHMGAAGNTIYF.

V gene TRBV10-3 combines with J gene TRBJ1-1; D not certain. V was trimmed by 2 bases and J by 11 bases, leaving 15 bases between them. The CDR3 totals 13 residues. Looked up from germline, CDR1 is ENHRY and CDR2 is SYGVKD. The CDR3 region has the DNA TGTGCCATCAGTGAGCCCGAGCCAGCGAGGGCTTTCTTT. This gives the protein CAISEPEPARAFF.

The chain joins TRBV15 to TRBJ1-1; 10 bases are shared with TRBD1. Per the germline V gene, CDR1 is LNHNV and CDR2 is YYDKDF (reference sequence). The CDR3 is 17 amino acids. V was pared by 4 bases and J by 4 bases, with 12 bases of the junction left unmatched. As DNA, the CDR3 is TGTGCCACCAGCACAGGACAGGGGGGGGACATAGGCACTGAAGCTTTCTTT. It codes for CATSTGQGGDIGTEAFF.

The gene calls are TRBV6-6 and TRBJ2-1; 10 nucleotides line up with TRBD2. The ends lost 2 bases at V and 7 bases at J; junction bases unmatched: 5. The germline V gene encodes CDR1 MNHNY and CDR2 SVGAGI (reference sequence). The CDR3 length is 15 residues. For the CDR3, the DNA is TGTGCCAGCAGTTACGGGCTAGCGGGAGTTAATGAGCAGTTCTTC. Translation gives CASSYGLAGVNEQFF.

The CDR3: CASSYSYRQGDEQYF. CDR3 nucleotides: TGTGCCAGCAGTTACTCATACCGTCAGGGGGACGAGCAGTACTTC. V is TRBV6-6 and J is TRBJ2-7; 7 positions agree with TRBD1. The length of the CDR3 is 15 residues. V lost 0 bases and J lost 5; bases outside the gene matches: 7. Per germline, CDR1 MNHNY and CDR2 SVGAGI (reference sequence).

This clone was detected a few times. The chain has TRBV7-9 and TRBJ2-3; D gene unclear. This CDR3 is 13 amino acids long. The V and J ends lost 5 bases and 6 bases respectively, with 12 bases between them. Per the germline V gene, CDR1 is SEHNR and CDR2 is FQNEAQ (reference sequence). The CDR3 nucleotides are TGTGCCAGCAGCCTAGGCTTAACTGATACGCAGTATTTT. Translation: CASSLGLTDTQYF.

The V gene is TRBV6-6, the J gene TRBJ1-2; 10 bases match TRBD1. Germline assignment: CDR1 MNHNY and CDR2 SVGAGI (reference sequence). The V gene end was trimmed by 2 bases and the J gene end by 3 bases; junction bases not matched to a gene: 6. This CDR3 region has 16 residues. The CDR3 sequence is CASSYGWTGGDYGYTF. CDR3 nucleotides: TGTGCCAGCAGTTACGGATGGACAGGGGGGGACTATGGCTACACCTTC.